The clone carrying this T cell receptor beta chain was detected ten times or more. Its specificity is not known. This record belongs to a study of naive and memory T cell subsets. Study-level results: Over 95% of naive TCR sequences appeared only once after error correction, unlike memory subsets. Each distinct alpha or beta sequence counts as one clonotype.

CDR1 is MDHEN, CDR2 SYDVKM, per germline. The V and J ends lost 9 bases and 1 base, in that order; junction bases with no gene match: 5. This CDR3 contains 16 residues. Cells stained for CD3, CD4, CD8, CD45RA and CD27 were sorted into four subsets. The beta constant-region primer was an equimolar mix of two oligonucleotides covering TRBC1 and TRBC2. A 12-nucleotide UMI and the SP2 primer were added to the cDNA 3' end by oligonucleotide ligation. TCRdb ran MiXCR on the UMI-ligation and nested PCR reads and lists one entry per CDR3 protein. The sample records tens of thousands of distinct CDR3 sequences, about an eighth being singletons.

Sequencing was performed on effector memory CD4+ T cells from blood. Subset here: effector memory, CD45RA- CD27-. The receptor was isolated from a human donor in good health. V is TRBV28 and J is TRBJ2-5; 16 nucleotides align to TRBD2. The CDR3 spells CASRGTSGRAQETQYF. CDR3 nucleotides: TGTGCCAGTCGGGGGACTAGCGGGAGGGCCCAAGAGACCCAGTACTTC.